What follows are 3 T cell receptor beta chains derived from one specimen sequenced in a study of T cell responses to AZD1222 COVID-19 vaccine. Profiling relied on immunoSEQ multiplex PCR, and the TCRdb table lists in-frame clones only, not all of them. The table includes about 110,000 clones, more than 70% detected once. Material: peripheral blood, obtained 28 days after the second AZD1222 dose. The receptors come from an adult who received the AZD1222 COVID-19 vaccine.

This chain's CDR3 is CATSRDWAGSFF. CDR3 DNA: TGTGCCACCAGCAGAGATTGGGCAGGGTCGTTCTTC. The gene calls are TRBV15 and TRBJ2-1; TRBD1 might be the D (5 bases). There are 12 residues in the CDR3. Looked up from germline, CDR1 is LNHNV and CDR2 is YYDKDF (reference sequence). V dropped 0 bases and J dropped 15 bases, with 12 bases sitting between them.

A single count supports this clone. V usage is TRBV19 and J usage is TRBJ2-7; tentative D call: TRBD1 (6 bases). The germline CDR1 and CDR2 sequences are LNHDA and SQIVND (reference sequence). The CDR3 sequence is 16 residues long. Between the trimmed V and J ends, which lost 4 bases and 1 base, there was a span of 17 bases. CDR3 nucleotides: TGTGCCAGTAGTAAGGGGGTTCCGAAAGGATCCTACGAGCAGTACTTC. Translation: CASSKGVPKGSYEQYF.

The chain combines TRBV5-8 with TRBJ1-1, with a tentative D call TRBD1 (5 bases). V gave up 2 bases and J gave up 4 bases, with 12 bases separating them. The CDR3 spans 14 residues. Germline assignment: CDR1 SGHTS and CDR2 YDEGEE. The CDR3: CASSLRDRPTEAFF. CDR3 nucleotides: TGTGCCAGCAGCTTACGGGACCGACCCACTGAAGCTTTCTTT.